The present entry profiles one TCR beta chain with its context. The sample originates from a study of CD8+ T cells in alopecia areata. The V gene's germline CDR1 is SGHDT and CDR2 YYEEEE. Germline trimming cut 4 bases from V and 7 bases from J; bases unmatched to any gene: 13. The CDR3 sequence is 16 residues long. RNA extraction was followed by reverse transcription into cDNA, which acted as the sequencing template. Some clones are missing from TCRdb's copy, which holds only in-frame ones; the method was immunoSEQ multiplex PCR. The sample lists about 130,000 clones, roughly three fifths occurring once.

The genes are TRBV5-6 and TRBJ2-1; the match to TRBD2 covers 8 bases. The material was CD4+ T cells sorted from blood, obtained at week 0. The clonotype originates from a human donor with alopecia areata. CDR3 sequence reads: CASSPGGGRISNEQFF. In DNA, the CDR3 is TGTGCCAGCAGCCCTGGTGGCGGGAGGATATCGAATGAGCAGTTCTTC.